This TCR beta chain was captured in a study of T cell changes during pregnancy in multiple sclerosis. Deletions cut 11 bases from V and 7 bases from J, with 12 bases between. CDR1 and CDR2 from the germline V gene are MNHNS and SASEGT. The CDR3 length is 12 residues. Here immunoSEQ multiplex PCR was the method, and the copy in TCRdb shows in-frame clones only, minus some. The sample yields 70,000 or so clones, approximately 91% seen once. The V and J genes are TRBV6-1 and TRBJ1-6, with a tentative D call TRBD1 (5 bases). The starting material was peripheral blood, obtained in the third trimester of pregnancy. The sequence derives from a female donor with multiple sclerosis, enrolled in a pregnancy study. Written as DNA, the CDR3 is TGTGCCGGGAGGGACTTCAATTCACCCCTCCACTTT. It codes for CAGRDFNSPLHF.